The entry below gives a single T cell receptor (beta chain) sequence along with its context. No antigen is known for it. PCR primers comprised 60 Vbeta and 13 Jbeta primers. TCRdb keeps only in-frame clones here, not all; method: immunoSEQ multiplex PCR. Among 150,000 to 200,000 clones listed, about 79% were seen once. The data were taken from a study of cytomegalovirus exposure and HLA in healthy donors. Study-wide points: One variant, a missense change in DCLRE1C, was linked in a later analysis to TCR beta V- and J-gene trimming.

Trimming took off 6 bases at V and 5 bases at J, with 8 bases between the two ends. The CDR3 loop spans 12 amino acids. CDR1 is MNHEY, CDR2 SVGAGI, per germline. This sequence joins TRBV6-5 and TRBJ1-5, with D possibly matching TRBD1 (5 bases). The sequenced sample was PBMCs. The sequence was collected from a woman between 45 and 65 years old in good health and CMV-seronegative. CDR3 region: CASSQGDQPQHF. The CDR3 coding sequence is TGTGCCAGCAGCCAGGGTGATCAGCCCCAGCATTTT.